This T cell receptor beta chain was observed in a study of T cell responses to AZD1222 COVID-19 vaccine. TCRdb's table, derived via immunoSEQ multiplex PCR, lists solely in-frame clones and lacks some. The repertoire includes some 86,000 clones, around 84% of them detected once, and under 25% sits in the top ten. V gave up 6 bases and J gave up 6 bases, with 14 bases separating them. The CDR3 loop spans 13 amino acids. Per germline, CDR1 KGHSH and CDR2 LQKENI. The receptor comes from an adult in good health. V and J are TRBV18 and TRBJ1-1; tentative D call: TRBD1 (5 bases). This specimen consisted of peripheral blood, obtained on day 0 of AZD1222 vaccination. CDR3 nucleotide sequence: TGTGCCAGCTCGCGTGGGGGGGTGCCTGAAGCTTTCTTT. The encoded protein is CASSRGGVPEAFF.